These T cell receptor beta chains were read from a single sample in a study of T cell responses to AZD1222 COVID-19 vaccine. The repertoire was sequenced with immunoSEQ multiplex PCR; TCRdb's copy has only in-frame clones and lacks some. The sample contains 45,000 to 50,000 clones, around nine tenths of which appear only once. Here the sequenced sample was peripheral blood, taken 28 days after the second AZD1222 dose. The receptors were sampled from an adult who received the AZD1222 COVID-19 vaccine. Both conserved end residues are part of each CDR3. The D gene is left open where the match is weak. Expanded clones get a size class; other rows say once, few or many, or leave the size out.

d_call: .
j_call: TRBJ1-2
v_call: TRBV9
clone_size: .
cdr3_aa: CASSPRTDTRGYTF
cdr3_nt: TGTGCCAGCAGCCCCCGCACAGACACTCGTGGCTACACCTTC

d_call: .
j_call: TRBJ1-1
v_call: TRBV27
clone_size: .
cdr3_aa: CASSIGRNTEAFF
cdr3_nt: TGTGCCAGCAGTATCGGACGAAACACTGAAGCTTTCTTT

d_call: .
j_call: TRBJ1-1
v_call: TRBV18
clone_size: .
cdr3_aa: CASSPHEQRNTEAFF
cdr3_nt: TGTGCCAGCTCACCACACGAACAGAGGAACACTGAAGCTTTCTTT

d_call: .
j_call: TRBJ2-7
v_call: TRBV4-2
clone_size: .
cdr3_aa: CASSQDPGQGYEQYF
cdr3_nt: TGTGCCAGCAGCCAAGATCCCGGTCAAGGCTACGAGCAGTACTTC

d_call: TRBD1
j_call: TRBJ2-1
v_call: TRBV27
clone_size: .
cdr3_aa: CASSFRQGWGNEQFF
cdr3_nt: TGTGCCAGCAGTTTCAGACAGGGATGGGGCAATGAGCAGTTCTTC

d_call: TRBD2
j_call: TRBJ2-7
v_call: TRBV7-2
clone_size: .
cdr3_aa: CASSSHRAGSRSLYEQYF
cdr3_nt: TGTGCCAGCAGCTCGCATCGAGCGGGATCTCGAAGCCTATACGAGCAGTACTTC

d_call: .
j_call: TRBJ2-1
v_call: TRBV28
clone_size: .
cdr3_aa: CASSRSYEQFF
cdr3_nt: TGTGCCAGCAGTAGATCCTATGAGCAGTTCTTC

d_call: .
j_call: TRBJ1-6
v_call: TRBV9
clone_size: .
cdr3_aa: CASSVGSRQSSYNSPLHF
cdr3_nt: TGTGCCAGCAGCGTGGGATCCCGACAAAGCTCCTATAATTCACCCCTCCACTTT

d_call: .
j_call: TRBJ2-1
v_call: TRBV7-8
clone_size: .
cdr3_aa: CASSHPGVSYNEQFF
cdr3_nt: TGTGCCAGCAGCCACCCAGGGGTCTCCTACAATGAGCAGTTCTTC

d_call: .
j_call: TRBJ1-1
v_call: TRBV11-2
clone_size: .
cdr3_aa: CASSFGLGGTEAFF
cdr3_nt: TGTGCCAGCAGCTTCGGCCTCGGGGGCACTGAAGCTTTCTTT

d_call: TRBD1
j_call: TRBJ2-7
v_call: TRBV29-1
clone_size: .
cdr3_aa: CSVVGQGYEQYF
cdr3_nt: TGCAGCGTTGTGGGACAGGGCTACGAGCAGTACTTC

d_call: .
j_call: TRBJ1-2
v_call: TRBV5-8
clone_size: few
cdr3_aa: CASSLGGPQNGYTF
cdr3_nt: TGTGCCAGCAGCTTGGGGGGGCCCCAAAATGGCTACACCTTC

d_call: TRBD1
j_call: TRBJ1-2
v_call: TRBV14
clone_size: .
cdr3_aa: CASSRARQGFNYGYTF
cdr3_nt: TGTGCCAGCAGCCGGGCAAGACAGGGGTTTAACTATGGCTACACCTTC

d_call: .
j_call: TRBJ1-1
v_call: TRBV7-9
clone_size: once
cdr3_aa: CASSLEGAGTEAFF
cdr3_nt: TGTGCCAGCAGCTTAGAAGGGGCAGGGACTGAAGCTTTCTTT

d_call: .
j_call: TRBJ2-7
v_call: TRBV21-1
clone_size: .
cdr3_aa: CASSPGRVSYEQYF
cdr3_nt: TGTGCCAGCAGCCCAGGGAGGGTCTCCTACGAGCAGTACTTC

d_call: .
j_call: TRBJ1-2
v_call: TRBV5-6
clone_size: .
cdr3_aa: CASSQGDYGYTF
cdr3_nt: TGTGCCAGCAGCCAAGGGGACTATGGCTACACCTTC

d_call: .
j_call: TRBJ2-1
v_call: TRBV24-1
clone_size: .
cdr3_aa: CATSDLETKQFF
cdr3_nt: TGTGCCACCAGTGATTTGGAAACAAAGCAGTTCTTC